The T cell receptor (beta chain) described here comes from a study of shared clonotypes between healthy human individuals. Study-wide points: Large depth notwithstanding, sorted-subset sequencing proved incomplete by rarefaction. It was observed that about 5% of naive CD4 clonotypes were shared across several donors.

This clone has just a few counts. Its target is not known. The V gene's germline CDR1 is GTSNPN and CDR2 SVGIG (reference sequence). Between the trimmed V and J ends, which lost 3 bases and 7 bases, there was a span of 22 bases. This CDR3 has 16 residues. In the original workflow: Owing to the provision of junction-only sequences devoid of quality scores by immunoSEQ, filtering differed. Sequencing used immunoSEQ multiplex PCR; TCRdb keeps in-frame clones, though not all of them. The V and J calls and clone size come from that table; D and trimming were worked out from the DNA. The table lists around 980,000 clones, about 80% of them singletons.

The clonotype originates from a man younger than 30 in good health. Some clones in this sample may be carry-over from other donors' samples. The chain uses TRBV30 and TRBJ2-1; D gene uncertain. Input material: memory CD4+ T cells from PBMCs. Subset: CD45RA-negative fraction. CDR3: CAWRKLGGRSSNEQFF. The CDR3 DNA sequence: TGTGCCTGGAGAAAGTTGGGCGGTAGGAGCTCAAATGAGCAGTTCTTC.